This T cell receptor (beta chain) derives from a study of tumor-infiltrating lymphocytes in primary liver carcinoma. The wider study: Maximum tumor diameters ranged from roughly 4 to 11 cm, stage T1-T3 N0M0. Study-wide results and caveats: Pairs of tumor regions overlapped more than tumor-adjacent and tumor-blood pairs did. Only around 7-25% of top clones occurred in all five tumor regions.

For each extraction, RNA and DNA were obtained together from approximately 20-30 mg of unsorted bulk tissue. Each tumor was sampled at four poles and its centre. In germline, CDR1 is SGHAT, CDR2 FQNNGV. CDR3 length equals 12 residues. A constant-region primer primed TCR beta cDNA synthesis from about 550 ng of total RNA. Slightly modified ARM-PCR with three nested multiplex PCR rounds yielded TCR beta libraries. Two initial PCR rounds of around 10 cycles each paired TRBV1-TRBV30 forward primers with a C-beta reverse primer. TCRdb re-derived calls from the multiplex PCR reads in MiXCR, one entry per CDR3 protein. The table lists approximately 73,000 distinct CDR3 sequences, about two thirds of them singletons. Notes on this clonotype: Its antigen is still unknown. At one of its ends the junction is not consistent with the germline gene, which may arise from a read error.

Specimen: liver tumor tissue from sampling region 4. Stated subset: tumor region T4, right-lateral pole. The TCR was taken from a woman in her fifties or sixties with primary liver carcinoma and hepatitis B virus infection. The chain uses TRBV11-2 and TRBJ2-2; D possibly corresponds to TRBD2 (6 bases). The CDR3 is CASNFWGGELLF. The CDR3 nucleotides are TGTGCTAGCAACTTCTGGGGCGGGGAGCTGCTTTTT.